This TCR beta chain is drawn from a study of shared clonotypes between healthy human individuals. In the study overall: Ranging from 18 to 49 in age, donors were a couple of women and a few men. Study conclusions and caveats: Clonotype sharing among the donors was expected to vary with sequencing depth. The small donor group covered limited genetic and exposure diversity.

As to this clone: The antigen is undetermined.

Sequencing was performed with immunoSEQ multiplex PCR; in TCRdb, only in-frame clones are kept and a portion is missing. The repertoire holds around 580,000 clones, with roughly 98% as singletons. The naive CD8 subset, CD45RO-negative cells positively selected for CCR7, excluded terminally differentiated effector memory CD45RA+ cells. V gave up 6 bases and J gave up 8 bases, with 17 bases separating them. The length of the CDR3 is 15 residues. Germline CDR1 and CDR2: MDHEN and SYDVKM. This receptor was taken from a man aged 25-45 years in good health. The J gene is TRBJ2-6, the V gene TRBV28, with D perhaps matching TRBD1 or TRBD2 (5 bases each). Sequenced input: naive CD8+ T cells sorted from blood. The CDR3 nucleotides are TGTGCCAGCAGCTTTGAGAGGGGATGGCCCAACGTCCTGACTTTC. This sequence encodes CASSFERGWPNVLTF.